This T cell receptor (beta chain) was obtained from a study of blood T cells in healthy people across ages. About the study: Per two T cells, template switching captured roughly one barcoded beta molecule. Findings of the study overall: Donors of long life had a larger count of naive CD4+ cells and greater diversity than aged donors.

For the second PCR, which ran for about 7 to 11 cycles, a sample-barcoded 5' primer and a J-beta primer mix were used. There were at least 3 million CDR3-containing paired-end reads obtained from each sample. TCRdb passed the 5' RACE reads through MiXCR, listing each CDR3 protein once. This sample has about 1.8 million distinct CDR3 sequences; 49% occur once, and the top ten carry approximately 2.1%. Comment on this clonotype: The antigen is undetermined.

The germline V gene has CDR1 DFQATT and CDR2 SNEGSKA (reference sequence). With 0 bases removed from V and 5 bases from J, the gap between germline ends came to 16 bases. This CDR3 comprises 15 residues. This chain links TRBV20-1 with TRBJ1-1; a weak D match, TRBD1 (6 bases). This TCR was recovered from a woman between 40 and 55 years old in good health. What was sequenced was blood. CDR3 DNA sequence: TGCAGTGCTAGAGATCCAGGGGCGGGAAAAACTGAAGCTTTCTTT. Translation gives CSARDPGAGKTEAFF.